These 11 T cell receptor beta chains share one sample of origin, sequenced in a study of regulatory T cells in long-lasting Graves disease. Time point meaning: persistent/refractory GD, antithyroid drugs over 5 years with positive TRAb. Making the TCR library involved RNA that had been extracted from PBMCs. The TCR beta library used iRepertoire HTBI primers with Arm-PCR amplification of CDR3. TCRdb fed the multiplex PCR reads into MiXCR, producing one record per CDR3 protein. Of 400,000 to 500,000 distinct CDR3 sequences listed, 21% are singletons. Sequences were derived from peripheral blood mononuclear cells (PBMCs), sampled when the disease was refractory, from a patient treated with antithyroid drugs. These receptor sequences come from a female donor with Graves disease.

In regard to this clonotype: At one end, the junction sequence differs from germline, possibly due to a read error. This rearrangement joins TRBV30 to TRBJ2-6; D might be TRBD2 (6 bases). Germline CDR1 reads GTSNPN; CDR2 reads SVGIG (reference sequence). The length of the CDR3 is 15 residues. The CDR3 DNA is TGTGCCTGGAGTGTTGGGGACTCTGGGGCCAACGTCCTGAGTTTC. Its translation is CAWSVGDSGANVLSF.

On this clonotype itself: This CDR3 fails to terminate in the conserved phenylalanine or tryptophan, so it likely reflects a read error. The rearrangement uses TRBV15 and TRBJ1-1, with unresolved D. V was shortened by 4 bases and J by 0 bases, with 18 bases between the two germline ends. CDR1 LNHNV and CDR2 YYDKDF come from the germline V gene (reference sequence). The CDR3 spans 17 residues. CDR3 sequence: CATSIKIWGVMNTEAFL. Written as DNA, the CDR3 is TGTGCCACCAGCATTAAAATCTGGGGAGTTATGAACACTGAAGCTTTCCTT.

This clonotype occurred a few times. The CDR3: CATSRGWEQETQYF. In DNA, the CDR3 is TGTGCCACCAGCCGAGGATGGGAACAAGAGACCCAGTACTTC. This chain links TRBV15 with TRBJ2-5; D gene unclear. This CDR3 has 14 amino acids. CDR1 is LNHNV and CDR2 is YYDKDF in the germline V gene (reference sequence). With 5 bases removed from V and 2 bases from J, the gap between germline ends came to 12 bases.

This clonotype was found a few times. The chain couples TRBV3-1 to TRBJ2-7, with 7 bases aligning to TRBD1. This CDR3 region has 16 residues. Trimming took 0 bases from V and 2 from J; bases not matched to a gene: 7. Germline values: CDR1 LGHDT, CDR2 YNNKEL (reference sequence). In DNA form, the CDR3 reads TGTGCCAGCAGCCAAGATGGAACAGGGGCCCCCTACGAGCAGTACTTC. Amino acid sequence: CASSQDGTGAPYEQYF.

In this sample, this clonotype turned up many times. The chain recombines TRBV14 with TRBJ2-2; D is undetermined. CDR1 and CDR2 (germline): SGHDN, FVKESK. The CDR3 is 15 residues long. Trimming stripped 5 bases from V and 0 bases from J, with 10 bases between. CDR3 region: CASSFRTPNTGELFF. In DNA, the CDR3 is TGTGCCAGCAGCTTCAGAACGCCGAACACCGGGGAGCTGTTTTTT.

The chain combines TRBV9 with TRBJ2-2; 8 bases agree with TRBD1. The CDR3 is 15 amino acids. J gave up 3 bases and V 4 bases, and 5 bases lay outside the gene matches. Germline CDR1 reads SGDLS; CDR2 reads YYNGEE. CDR3 bases: TGTGCCAGCAGCATTTGGGGACAGGACACCGGGGAGCTGTTTTTT. Translating it yields CASSIWGQDTGELFF. Combining the CDR3 with reference TRBV9 and TRBJ2-2 gives the whole variable domain DSGVTQTPKHLITATGQRVTLRCSPRSGDLSVYWYQQSLDQGLQFLIQYYNGEERAKGNILERFSAQQFPDLHSELNLSSLELGDSALYFCASSIWGQDTGELFFGEGSRLTVL.

The gene calls are TRBV10-1 and TRBJ2-2; no clear D gene. Germline V gene lookup returns CDR1 WNHNN and CDR2 SYGVQD (reference sequence). Deletions cut 2 bases from V and 6 bases from J, with 7 bases between. The CDR3 consists of 13 residues. The DNA for the CDR3 is TGCGCCAGCAGTGAGGAGTTGGCCGGGGAGCTGTTTTTT. It encodes CASSEELAGELFF.

The chain recombines TRBV7-9 with TRBJ2-5; the D gene is possibly TRBD1 (6 bases). This CDR3 region has 16 residues. V was trimmed by 3 bases and J by 5 bases, leaving 19 bases between them. CDR1 and CDR2 from the germline V gene are SEHNR and FQNEAQ (reference sequence). CDR3 nucleotide sequence: TGTGCCAGCAGCTTTCCTACAGGGTTGCGAAACGAGACCCAGTACTTC. Its translation: CASSFPTGLRNETQYF.

There are many counts of this clonotype. The chain has TRBV20-1 and TRBJ2-7, with 8 bases matching TRBD2. Per the germline V gene, CDR1 is DFQATT and CDR2 is SNEGSKA (reference sequence). V lost 3 bases, J lost 3 bases, and 13 bases stayed unmatched. The CDR3 covers 16 residues. CDR3 bases: TGCAGTGCTAGGGGTAATGGACTAGCTGGGGTCTACGAGCAGTACTTC. Translation gives CSARGNGLAGVYEQYF.

To note about this clonotype: With a far larger clone one base away, a read error is the likely cause. V usage is TRBV6-9 and J usage is TRBJ2-7, with TRBD2 matching 11 bases. The germline gives CDR1 MNHGY, CDR2 SVAAGI. This CDR3 comprises 17 residues. The CDR3 DNA sequence: TGTGCCAGCAGTTTCCTACCGGGACTAGCGGAGACCTACGAGCAGCACTTC. Its translation: CASSFLPGLAETYEQHF.

A few counts support this clonotype. This sequence joins TRBV19 and TRBJ2-7; no firm D call. The germline gives CDR1 LNHDA, CDR2 SQIVND (reference sequence). The CDR3 extends over 14 amino acids. The V end was cut by 3 bases, the J end by 2 bases, with 11 bases between. Here the CDR3 DNA reads TGTGCCAGTAGTATCAAGGGCGCACCCTACGAGCAGTACTTC. This sequence encodes CASSIKGAPYEQYF.